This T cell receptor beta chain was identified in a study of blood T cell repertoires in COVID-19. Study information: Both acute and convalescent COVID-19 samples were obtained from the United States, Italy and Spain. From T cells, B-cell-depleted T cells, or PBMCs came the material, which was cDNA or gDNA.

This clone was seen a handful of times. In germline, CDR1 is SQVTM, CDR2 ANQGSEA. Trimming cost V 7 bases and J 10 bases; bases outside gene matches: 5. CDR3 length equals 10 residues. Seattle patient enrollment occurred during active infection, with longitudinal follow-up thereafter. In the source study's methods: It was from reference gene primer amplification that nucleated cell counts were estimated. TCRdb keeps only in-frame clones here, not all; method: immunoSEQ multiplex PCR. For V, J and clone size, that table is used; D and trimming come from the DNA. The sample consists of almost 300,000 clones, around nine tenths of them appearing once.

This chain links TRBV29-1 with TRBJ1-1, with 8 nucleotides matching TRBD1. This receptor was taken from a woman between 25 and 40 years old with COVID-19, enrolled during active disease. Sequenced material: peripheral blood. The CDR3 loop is CSAEQGGAFF. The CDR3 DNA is TGCAGCGCCGAACAGGGGGGAGCTTTCTTT.